These T cell receptor beta chains were read from a single sample in a study of blood T cell repertoires in COVID-19. Libraries were prepared by immunoSEQ multiplex PCR; TCRdb keeps only in-frame clonotypes and omits some of them. The table lists under 250,000 clones, 83% of them singletons. Sample: PBMCs or T cells enriched from blood (not recorded which). The receptors come from a woman aged 40 to 50 who had been exposed to COVID-19. Each CDR3 is given with its conserved first and last residue. D genes are given only for firm matches. Clone size is given for some rows only: seen once, a few or many times, or a class if the clone is expanded.

clone_size: few; v_call: TRBV6-6; j_call: TRBJ1-1; d_call: .; cdr3_length: 14; cdr3_aa: CASSPTGGDTEAFF; cdr3_nt: TGTGCCAGCAGTCCAACTGGAGGGGACACTGAAGCTTTCTTT
clone_size: .; v_call: TRBV30; j_call: TRBJ1-5; d_call: .; cdr3_length: 12; cdr3_aa: CAWDNSNQPQHF; cdr3_nt: TGTGCCTGGGACAACAGCAATCAGCCCCAGCATTTT
clone_size: .; v_call: TRBV18; j_call: TRBJ1-1; d_call: .; cdr3_length: 13; cdr3_aa: CASSPLNPLSGFF; cdr3_nt: TGTGCCAGCTCGCCCCTTAATCCCCTAAGTGGTTTCTTT
clone_size: .; v_call: TRBV5-1; j_call: TRBJ1-2; d_call: TRBD1; cdr3_length: 14; cdr3_aa: CASSPGTGGYGYTF; cdr3_nt: TGCGCCAGCAGCCCCGGGACAGGGGGCTATGGCTACACCTTC
clone_size: .; v_call: TRBV19; j_call: TRBJ2-5; d_call: .; cdr3_length: 13; cdr3_aa: CASSGGASETQYF; cdr3_nt: TGTGCCAGTAGTGGGGGGGCATCTGAGACCCAGTACTTC
clone_size: .; v_call: TRBV5-1; j_call: TRBJ1-2; d_call: TRBD1; cdr3_length: 17; cdr3_aa: CASSFQSGGQGGYGYTF; cdr3_nt: TGCGCCAGCAGCTTTCAATCTGGAGGACAGGGGGGCTATGGCTACACCTTC
clone_size: .; v_call: TRBV5-1; j_call: TRBJ2-7; d_call: TRBD1; cdr3_length: 15; cdr3_aa: CASSPDGQGVYEQYF; cdr3_nt: TGCGCCAGCAGCCCGGATGGACAGGGTGTGTACGAGCAGTACTTC
clone_size: .; v_call: TRBV9; j_call: TRBJ2-1; d_call: TRBD2; cdr3_length: 16; cdr3_aa: CASSVTSAVSYNEQFF; cdr3_nt: TGTGCCAGCAGCGTCACTAGCGCCGTCTCCTACAATGAGCAGTTCTTC
clone_size: .; v_call: TRBV11-2; j_call: TRBJ2-5; d_call: TRBD1; cdr3_length: 18; cdr3_aa: CASSPQRDRVWWQETQYF; cdr3_nt: TGTGCCAGCAGCCCACAACGGGACAGGGTCTGGTGGCAAGAGACCCAGTACTTC
clone_size: .; v_call: TRBV5-5; j_call: TRBJ2-7; d_call: .; cdr3_length: 15; cdr3_aa: CASSKGRGSDYEQYF; cdr3_nt: TGTGCCAGCAGCAAGGGCCGGGGGTCAGACTACGAGCAGTACTTC
clone_size: once; v_call: TRBV7-9; j_call: TRBJ1-6; d_call: .; cdr3_length: 14; cdr3_aa: CASNPQGNNSPLHF; cdr3_nt: TGTGCCAGCAACCCACAGGGTAATAATTCACCCCTCCACTTT
clone_size: once; v_call: TRBV7-9; j_call: TRBJ2-3; d_call: .; cdr3_length: 15; cdr3_aa: CASSLLADHTDTQYF; cdr3_nt: TGTGCCAGCAGCTTATTAGCAGATCACACAGATACGCAGTATTTT
clone_size: .; v_call: TRBV4-3; j_call: TRBJ2-5; d_call: TRBD2; cdr3_length: 16; cdr3_aa: CASSLISGGAGETQYF; cdr3_nt: TGCGCCAGCAGCCTAATTAGCGGGGGGGCCGGGGAGACCCAGTACTTC
clone_size: .; v_call: TRBV19; j_call: TRBJ1-1; d_call: .; cdr3_length: 13; cdr3_aa: CATFRTPNTEAFF; cdr3_nt: TGTGCCACCTTCCGGACACCGAACACTGAAGCTTTCTTT
clone_size: .; v_call: TRBV7-2; j_call: TRBJ2-1; d_call: TRBD1; cdr3_length: 16; cdr3_aa: CASSLVGTGASNEQFF; cdr3_nt: TGTGCCAGCAGCTTAGTAGGGACAGGGGCGTCCAATGAGCAGTTCTTC
clone_size: .; v_call: TRBV27; j_call: TRBJ1-4; d_call: .; cdr3_length: 12; cdr3_aa: CASSREGEKLFF; cdr3_nt: TGTGCCAGCAGTCGGGAGGGTGAAAAACTGTTTTTT
clone_size: .; v_call: TRBV6-5; j_call: TRBJ2-7; d_call: .; cdr3_length: 13; cdr3_aa: CASSYDRHYEQYF; cdr3_nt: TGTGCCAGCAGTTACGACAGACACTACGAGCAGTACTTC
clone_size: .; v_call: TRBV21-1; j_call: TRBJ1-3; d_call: .; cdr3_length: 15; cdr3_aa: CASSSSGLTRNTIYF; cdr3_nt: TGTGCCAGCAGCTCCTCGGGTCTTACGAGAAACACCATATATTTT
clone_size: .; v_call: TRBV19; j_call: TRBJ2-7; d_call: .; cdr3_length: 15; cdr3_aa: CASSIATRGGDEQYF; cdr3_nt: TGTGCCAGTAGTATTGCAACTAGGGGGGGAGATGAGCAGTACTTC
clone_size: .; v_call: TRBV5-8; j_call: TRBJ1-1; d_call: .; cdr3_length: 13; cdr3_aa: CASGGLMNTEAFF; cdr3_nt: TGTGCCAGCGGGGGGTTGATGAACACTGAAGCTTTCTTT
clone_size: few; v_call: TRBV19; j_call: TRBJ1-5; d_call: .; cdr3_length: 13; cdr3_aa: CASSIEGVQPQHF; cdr3_nt: TGTGCCAGTAGTATAGAAGGAGTCCAGCCCCAGCATTTT
clone_size: .; v_call: TRBV3-1/TRBV3-2; j_call: TRBJ1-5; d_call: TRBD1; cdr3_length: 15; cdr3_aa: CASSRQGAQEGPQHF; cdr3_nt: TGTGCCAGCAGTCGACAGGGGGCCCAAGAGGGGCCCCAGCATTTT
clone_size: .; v_call: TRBV7-9; j_call: TRBJ1-4; d_call: TRBD1; cdr3_length: 15; cdr3_aa: CASSRGQPKAEKLFF; cdr3_nt: TGTGCCAGCAGCCGGGGACAGCCCAAAGCTGAAAAACTGTTTTTT
clone_size: .; v_call: TRBV3-1/TRBV3-2; j_call: TRBJ2-2; d_call: .; cdr3_length: 14; cdr3_aa: CASSHSVNTGELFF; cdr3_nt: TGTGCCAGCAGTCATAGCGTGAACACCGGGGAGCTGTTTTTT
clone_size: .; v_call: TRBV19; j_call: TRBJ1-1; d_call: .; cdr3_length: 13; cdr3_aa: CASSIAGGTEAFF; cdr3_nt: TGTGCCAGTAGTATCGCGGGGGGCACTGAAGCTTTCTTT
clone_size: .; v_call: TRBV7-3; j_call: TRBJ2-5; d_call: TRBD2; cdr3_length: 15; cdr3_aa: CASSSGTSGQETQYF; cdr3_nt: TGTGCCAGCAGCTCCGGGACTAGCGGACAAGAGACCCAGTACTTC
clone_size: .; v_call: TRBV3-1/TRBV3-2; j_call: TRBJ1-2; d_call: .; cdr3_length: 14; cdr3_aa: CASTPSRAIYGYTF; cdr3_nt: TGTGCCAGCACCCCAAGCCGAGCCATCTATGGCTACACCTTC
clone_size: .; v_call: TRBV18; j_call: TRBJ1-1; d_call: .; cdr3_length: 12; cdr3_aa: CASSPGGSEAFF; cdr3_nt: TGTGCCAGCTCACCAGGAGGATCTGAAGCTTTCTTT
clone_size: .; v_call: TRBV7-3; j_call: TRBJ2-1; d_call: .; cdr3_length: 13; cdr3_aa: CASSLSAYNEQFF; cdr3_nt: TGTGCCAGCAGCTTATCTGCCTACAATGAGCAGTTCTTC
clone_size: .; v_call: TRBV5-1; j_call: TRBJ2-7; d_call: TRBD1; cdr3_length: 15; cdr3_aa: CASSFGDSFSYEQYF; cdr3_nt: TGCGCCAGCAGCTTCGGGGACAGCTTCTCCTACGAGCAGTACTTC
clone_size: .; v_call: TRBV5-4; j_call: TRBJ1-3; d_call: .; cdr3_length: 15; cdr3_aa: CASSLAGGSGNTIYF; cdr3_nt: TGTGCCAGCAGCTTGGCGGGGGGCTCTGGAAACACCATATATTTT
clone_size: many; v_call: TRBV15; j_call: TRBJ2-7; d_call: .; cdr3_length: 15; cdr3_aa: CATSGRTVGASEQYF; cdr3_nt: TGTGCCACCAGCGGGAGGACGGTCGGGGCTAGCGAGCAGTACTTC
clone_size: .; v_call: TRBV15; j_call: TRBJ2-3; d_call: .; cdr3_length: 17; cdr3_aa: CATSTLPRGEHTDTQYF; cdr3_nt: TGTGCCACCAGTACTTTGCCCAGGGGGGAGCACACAGATACGCAGTATTTT
clone_size: .; v_call: TRBV9; j_call: TRBJ2-1; d_call: .; cdr3_length: 14; cdr3_aa: CASSPTWGGGEQFF; cdr3_nt: TGTGCCAGCAGCCCCACCTGGGGGGGCGGCGAGCAGTTCTTC
clone_size: .; v_call: TRBV10-3; j_call: TRBJ2-3; d_call: TRBD2; cdr3_length: 14; cdr3_aa: CAISDTSGVDTQYF; cdr3_nt: TGTGCCATCAGTGATACTAGCGGGGTGGATACGCAGTATTTT
clone_size: .; v_call: TRBV19; j_call: TRBJ1-1; d_call: .; cdr3_length: 15; cdr3_aa: CASSFGTQMNTEAFF; cdr3_nt: TGTGCCAGTAGTTTCGGGACACAGATGAACACTGAAGCTTTCTTT
clone_size: .; v_call: TRBV19; j_call: TRBJ1-3; d_call: TRBD1; cdr3_length: 16; cdr3_aa: CASSMTGGSGGNTIYF; cdr3_nt: TGTGCCAGTAGTATGACAGGGGGCAGTGGTGGAAACACCATATATTTT
clone_size: .; v_call: TRBV10-3; j_call: TRBJ1-6; d_call: .; cdr3_length: 13; cdr3_aa: CAISEQYNSPLHF; cdr3_nt: TGTGCCATCAGTGAACAGTATAATTCACCCCTCCACTTT
clone_size: .; v_call: TRBV5-1; j_call: TRBJ2-5; d_call: TRBD1; cdr3_length: 13; cdr3_aa: CASSRTGRETQYF; cdr3_nt: TGCGCCAGCAGCAGGACAGGGCGGGAGACCCAGTACTTC
clone_size: .; v_call: TRBV13; j_call: TRBJ2-3; d_call: TRBD2; cdr3_length: 17; cdr3_aa: CASSLAHSGGLTDTQYF; cdr3_nt: TGTGCCAGCAGCTTAGCGCACAGCGGGGGGCTCACAGATACGCAGTATTTT
clone_size: .; v_call: TRBV5-1; j_call: TRBJ1-2; d_call: TRBD1; cdr3_length: 12; cdr3_aa: CASSSDRGGYTF; cdr3_nt: TGCGCCAGCAGCTCCGACAGGGGTGGCTACACCTTC
clone_size: once; v_call: TRBV27; j_call: TRBJ1-2; d_call: TRBD1; cdr3_length: 12; cdr3_aa: CASTTGSYGYTF; cdr3_nt: TGTGCCAGCACGACAGGGAGCTATGGCTACACCTTC
clone_size: few; v_call: TRBV6-5; j_call: TRBJ2-7; d_call: .; cdr3_length: 15; cdr3_aa: CASSYEAGRGSEQYF; cdr3_nt: TGTGCCAGCAGTTACGAGGCAGGGAGGGGGTCCGAGCAGTACTTC
clone_size: .; v_call: TRBV7-2; j_call: TRBJ2-3; d_call: TRBD2; cdr3_length: 17; cdr3_aa: CASSSGLAGAYTDTQYF; cdr3_nt: TGTGCCAGCAGCTCTGGACTAGCGGGGGCCTACACAGATACGCAGTATTTT
clone_size: .; v_call: TRBV4-3; j_call: TRBJ2-5; d_call: TRBD2; cdr3_length: 16; cdr3_aa: CASSPRGGGNQETQYF; cdr3_nt: TGCGCCAGCAGCCCACGGGGCGGGGGAAACCAAGAGACCCAGTACTTC
clone_size: .; v_call: TRBV7-2; j_call: TRBJ1-2; d_call: .; cdr3_length: 14; cdr3_aa: CASSPRGGVRGYTF; cdr3_nt: TGTGCCAGCAGCCCCCGGGGGGGGGTTCGTGGCTACACCTTC
clone_size: .; v_call: TRBV3-1/TRBV3-2; j_call: TRBJ2-1; d_call: TRBD2; cdr3_length: 19; cdr3_aa: CASSLPTSGGTTSYNEQFF; cdr3_nt: TGTGCCAGCAGCCTGCCCACTAGCGGGGGAACAACTTCCTACAATGAGCAGTTCTTC
clone_size: .; v_call: TRBV5-1; j_call: TRBJ2-3; d_call: TRBD2; cdr3_length: 15; cdr3_aa: CASSLTGGTTDTQYF; cdr3_nt: TGCGCCAGCAGCTTGACGGGGGGAACCACAGATACGCAGTATTTT
clone_size: .; v_call: TRBV9; j_call: TRBJ1-3; d_call: .; cdr3_length: 18; cdr3_aa: CASSVGSGGANSGNTIYF; cdr3_nt: TGTGCCAGCAGCGTAGGGTCCGGGGGGGCTAACTCTGGAAACACCATATATTTT
clone_size: many; v_call: TRBV7-9; j_call: TRBJ1-5; d_call: .; cdr3_length: 13; cdr3_aa: CASSLQGNQPQHF; cdr3_nt: TGTGCCAGCAGCTTACAGGGCAATCAGCCCCAGCATTTT
clone_size: .; v_call: TRBV6-5; j_call: TRBJ1-2; d_call: TRBD1; cdr3_length: 15; cdr3_aa: CASRPGTGEGYGYTF; cdr3_nt: TGTGCCAGCAGGCCCGGGACAGGGGAAGGGTATGGCTACACCTTC
clone_size: .; v_call: TRBV7-9; j_call: TRBJ2-4; d_call: .; cdr3_length: 16; cdr3_aa: CASSLAKLLAKNIQYF; cdr3_nt: TGTGCCAGCAGCTTAGCTAAACTATTAGCCAAAAACATTCAGTACTTC
clone_size: .; v_call: TRBV27; j_call: TRBJ1-2; d_call: .; cdr3_length: 12; cdr3_aa: CASSGPFSGYTF; cdr3_nt: TGTGCCAGCTCTGGGCCCTTTTCCGGCTACACCTTC
clone_size: .; v_call: TRBV3-1/TRBV3-2; j_call: TRBJ2-2; d_call: .; cdr3_length: 14; cdr3_aa: CASSQEGTTGELFF; cdr3_nt: TGTGCCAGCAGCCAAGAGGGGACTACCGGGGAGCTGTTTTTT